The T cell receptor beta chain described here comes from a study of STAT5B mutations in CD4+ large granular lymphocyte leukemia. For the study at large: Healthy donors showed HLA-associated enrichment of the CDR3 'QG' motif. Study observations and caveats: Compared with healthy controls (2/35), patient top clones favored TRBV06 (8/27).

As concerns this clone: Its antigen is as yet unknown.

Sequencing was at survey level. Original handling: A productive frequency of 2.59 x 10-5 was the lowest detectable. Assay: immunoSEQ multiplex PCR; the TCRdb copy retains only in-frame clones and omits some. V and J calls and clone size are copied from that table; D and trimming were computed from the DNA. This table holds roughly 30,000 clones, 70% to 90% found once. V was clipped by 5 bases and J by 0 bases; unmatched bases: 2. Germline lookup yields CDR1 SGHTA and CDR2 FQGNSA. This CDR3 region has 14 residues. The V and J genes are TRBV7-2 and TRBJ2-7; the match to TRBD2 covers 9 bases. The receptor was isolated from a human donor in good health. The sample taken for sequencing was CD4+ T cells from blood buffy coats. The DNA for the CDR3 is TGTGCCAGCAGCACGACTAGCGGCTCCTACGAGCAGTACTTC. It translates to CASSTTSGSYEQYF.